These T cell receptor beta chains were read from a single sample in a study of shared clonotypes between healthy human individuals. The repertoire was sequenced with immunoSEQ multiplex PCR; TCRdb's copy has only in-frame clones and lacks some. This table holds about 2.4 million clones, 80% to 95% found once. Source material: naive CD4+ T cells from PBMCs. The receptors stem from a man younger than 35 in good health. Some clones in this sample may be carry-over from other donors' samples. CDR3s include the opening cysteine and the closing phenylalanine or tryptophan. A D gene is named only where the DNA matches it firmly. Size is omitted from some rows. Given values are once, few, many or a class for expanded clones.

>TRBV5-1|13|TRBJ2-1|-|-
TGCGCCAGCAGCGATCCTACAGGCATGGAGCAGTTCTTC
CASSDPTGMEQFF
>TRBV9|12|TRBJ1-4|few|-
TGTGCCAGCAGCGCCGATCATGAAAAACTGTTTTTT
CASSADHEKLFF
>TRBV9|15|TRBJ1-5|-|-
TGTGCCAGCAGCGTGGACAGTAATAGCAATCAGCCCCAGCATTTT
CASSVDSNSNQPQHF
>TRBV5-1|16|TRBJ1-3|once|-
TGCGCCAGCAGCTTGGAGGGCGGATTCTCTGGAAACACCATATATTTT
CASSLEGGFSGNTIYF
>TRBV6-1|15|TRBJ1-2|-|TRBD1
TGTGCCAGCAGTGAGCAGGGGGCGCGGGCAAATGGCTACACCTTC
CASSEQGARANGYTF
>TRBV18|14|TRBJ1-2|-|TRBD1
TGTGCCAGCTCCGGGACAGGGACTAACTATGGCTACACCTTC
CASSGTGTNYGYTF
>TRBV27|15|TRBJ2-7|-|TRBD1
TGTGCCAGCAGTCCCAGACAGGGGAGCTCCTACGAGCAGTACTTC
CASSPRQGSSYEQYF
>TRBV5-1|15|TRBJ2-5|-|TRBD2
TGCGCCAGCAGCTTAGGACTAGCGGGAGGAGAGACCCAGTACTTC
CASSLGLAGGETQYF
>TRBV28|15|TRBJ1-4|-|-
TGTGCCAGCAGTCCGGACAGAGCAACTAATGAAAAACTGTTTTTT
CASSPDRATNEKLFF
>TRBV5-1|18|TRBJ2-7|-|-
TGCGCCAGCAGCTCTGAATACATCAGGGGTAGGACTGCCTACGAGCAGTACTTC
CASSSEYIRGRTAYEQYF
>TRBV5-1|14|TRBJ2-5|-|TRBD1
TGCGCCAGCAGCGGCGGGACAGGCGAAGAGACCCAGTACTTC
CASSGGTGEETQYF
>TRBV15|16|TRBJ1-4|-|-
TGTGCCACCAGCAGAGATCTAGGGACCCCTAATGAAAAACTGTTTTTT
CATSRDLGTPNEKLFF
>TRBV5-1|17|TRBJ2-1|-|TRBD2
TGCGCCAGCAGCTTGGGTTGGGGGACTAGCGGGAACTATGAGCAGTTCTTC
CASSLGWGTSGNYEQFF
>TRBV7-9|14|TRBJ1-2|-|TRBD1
TGTGCCAGCGGCAGACAGGGGGCGAACTATGGCTACACCTTC
CASGRQGANYGYTF
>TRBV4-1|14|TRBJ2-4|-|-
TGCGCCAGCAGCCAACAGGGAGCCAAAAACATTCAGTACTTC
CASSQQGAKNIQYF
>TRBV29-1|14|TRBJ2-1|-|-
TGCAGCGTTGAAGAACAGCTCTCCTACAATGAGCAGTTCTTC
CSVEEQLSYNEQFF
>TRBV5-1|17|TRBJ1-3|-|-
TGCGCCAGCAGCTTGGAACCTCAGGGGACTTCTGGAAACACCATATATTTT
CASSLEPQGTSGNTIYF
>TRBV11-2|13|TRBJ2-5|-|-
TGTGCCAGCAGGCCAAGGGTTTCGGAGACCCAGTACTTC
CASRPRVSETQYF
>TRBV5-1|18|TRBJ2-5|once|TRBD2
TGCGCCAGCAGCTTGGGAGGTCGGACTAGCGGACACCAAGAGACCCAGTACTTC
CASSLGGRTSGHQETQYF
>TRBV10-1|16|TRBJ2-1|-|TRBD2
TGCGCCAGCAGCAAAGTTCCGGGACTAGCTCCCTATGAGCAGTTCTTC
CASSKVPGLAPYEQFF
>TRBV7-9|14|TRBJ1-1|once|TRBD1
TGTGCCAGCAGCTTATTACGGGAGGGGGCGCAAGCTTTCTTT
CASSLLREGAQAFF
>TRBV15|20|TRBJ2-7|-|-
TGTGCCACCAGCAGAGATGGAGTTGGGGTTTCGGGGGAGTCCCCCTACGAGCAGTACTTC
CATSRDGVGVSGESPYEQYF
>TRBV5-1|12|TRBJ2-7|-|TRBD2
TGCGCCAGCAGCGAATCTAGCGGCGAGCAGTACTTC
CASSESSGEQYF
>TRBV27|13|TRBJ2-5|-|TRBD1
TGTGCCAGCAGTCAGAGGGGGCGGGAGACCCAGTACTTC
CASSQRGRETQYF
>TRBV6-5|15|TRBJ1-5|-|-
TGTGCCAGCAGTTACTCGAGGGGGGGCCATCAGCCCCAGCATTTT
CASSYSRGGHQPQHF
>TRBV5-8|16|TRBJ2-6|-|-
TGTGCCAGCAGGGAAAGTTCGGGCTCTGGGGCCAACGTCCTGACTTTC
CASRESSGSGANVLTF
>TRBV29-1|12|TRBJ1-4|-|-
TGCAGCGCCGTAACGGGTAGTGAAAAACTGTTTTTT
CSAVTGSEKLFF
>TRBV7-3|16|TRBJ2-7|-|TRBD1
TGTGCCAGCAGCCCGGACAGGGGGCGGCCTCTGGGAGAGCAGTACTTC
CASSPDRGRPLGEQYF